The source of this T cell receptor beta chain is a study of blood T cell repertoires in COVID-19. Study-level background: There were acute and convalescent COVID-19 samples, and they came from the United States, Italy and Spain. T cells, B-cell-depleted T cells, or PBMCs supplied cDNA or gDNA.

Enrollment of patients from Seattle took place during active infection, with longitudinal follow-up. As processed by the authors: From reference gene primer amplification, estimates of nucleated cell counts were derived. TCRdb's table, derived via immunoSEQ multiplex PCR, lists solely in-frame clones and lacks some. D and trimming come from the DNA, and the V and J calls and clone size come from that table. The sample yields about 97,000 clones, just under 95% seen once. The TCR sequence derives from a woman in her 50s with COVID-19, enrolled during active disease. Material: peripheral blood.

The CDR3 sequence: CASSIGSGGSYEQYF. DNA of the CDR3: TGTGCCAGTAGTATAGGCAGCGGGGGGTCCTACGAGCAGTACTTC. This chain connects TRBV19 to TRBJ2-7; 9 nucleotides line up with TRBD2. Germline V CDR1 and CDR2: LNHDA, SQIVND (reference sequence). The trim removed 1 base at V and 1 base at J, leaving 2 bases unmatched. This CDR3 is built from 15 residues.